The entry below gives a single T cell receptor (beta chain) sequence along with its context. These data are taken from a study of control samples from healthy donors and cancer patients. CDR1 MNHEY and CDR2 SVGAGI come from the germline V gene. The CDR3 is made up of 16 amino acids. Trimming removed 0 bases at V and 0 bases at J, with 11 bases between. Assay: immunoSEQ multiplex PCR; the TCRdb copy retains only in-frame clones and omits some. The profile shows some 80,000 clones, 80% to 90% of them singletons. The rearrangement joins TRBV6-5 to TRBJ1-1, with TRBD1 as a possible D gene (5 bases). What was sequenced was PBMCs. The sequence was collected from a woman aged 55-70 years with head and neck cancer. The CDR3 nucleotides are TGTGCCAGCAGTTACTCGATCGGGGGTATGAACACTGAAGCTTTCTTT. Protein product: CASSYSIGGMNTEAFF.